The 10 T cell receptor beta chains below were found in one sample sequenced in a study of blood T cells in healthy people across ages. Then a second PCR, running roughly 7 to 11 cycles, was carried out with a sample-barcoded 5' primer and a J-beta primer mix. TCRdb re-derived calls from the 5' RACE reads in MiXCR, one entry per CDR3 protein. The data contain hundreds of thousands of distinct CDR3 sequences, around 45% of them singletons. The source material was blood. All receptors come from a woman aged 60-70 years in good health.

This clonotype was recorded a few times. The CDR3 DNA reads as TGCAGTGCTCGCCGGGACGCAGGAGGGGGCGAGACCCAGTACTTC. It yields the protein CSARRDAGGGETQYF. The rearrangement uses TRBV20-1 and TRBJ2-5; perhaps TRBD1 as D (7 bases). The CDR3 is 15 amino acids. Trimming shortened V by 5 bases and J by 5 bases, and 21 bases separated the two germline ends. Per the germline V gene, CDR1 is DFQATT and CDR2 is SNEGSKA (reference sequence).

J is TRBJ2-7 and V is TRBV7-8; unclear D gene. Germline V lookup: CDR1 SGHVS, CDR2 FQNEAQ. The CDR3 consists of 14 residues. Trimming cost V 5 bases and J 7 bases, with 18 bases left between them. DNA of the CDR3: TGTGCCAGCAGCCCTGGTACTAATCTACATGAGCAGTACTTC. This encodes CASSPGTNLHEQYF.

This clonotype was seen a few times. The genes are TRBV29-1 and TRBJ2-7; D is ambiguous. The CDR3 totals 13 residues. V was trimmed by 2 bases and J by 2 bases, leaving 10 bases between them. Per germline, CDR1 SQVTM and CDR2 ANQGSEA. The CDR3 loop is CSVETAVTYEQYF. The CDR3 DNA is TGCAGCGTTGAAACGGCAGTTACCTACGAGCAGTACTTC.

The rearrangement joins TRBV29-1 to TRBJ1-2, with D perhaps TRBD1 (6 bases). CDR1 and CDR2 (germline): SQVTM, ANQGSEA. Trimming took 4 bases from V and 4 from J, leaving 7 bases between them. The CDR3 is 11 residues long. The CDR3 is CSVGGAYGYTF. CDR3 DNA: TGCAGCGTTGGGGGGGCCTATGGCTACACCTTC.

This clonotype appeared a single time. The gene calls are TRBV2 and TRBJ2-7; perhaps TRBD1 as D (5 bases). The ends were cut back, 0 bases at V and 6 bases at J, with 12 bases in the middle. CDR1 and CDR2 (germline): SNHLY, FYNNEI. The CDR3 has 14 residues. CDR3 residues: CASSEATQGGEQYF. CDR3 nucleotide sequence: TGTGCCAGCAGTGAAGCGACGCAGGGCGGCGAGCAGTACTTC.

The count of this clonotype is one. The chain carries TRBV28 and TRBJ2-7; 8 bases map to TRBD1. J was trimmed by 4 bases and V by 4 bases; bases with no gene match: 12. Germline V gene sequence: CDR1 MDHEN, CDR2 SYDVKM. CDR3 size: 16 residues. The CDR3 is CASSSEGQGVYYEQYF. CDR3 bases: TGTGCCAGCAGTTCCGAAGGACAGGGTGTATATTACGAGCAGTACTTC. The entire variable domain, with the rest obtained from reference TRBV28 and TRBJ2-7, is as follows: DVKVTQSSRYLVKRTGEKVFLECVQDMDHENMFWYRQDPGLGLRLIYFSYDVKMKEKGDIPEGYSVSREKKERFSLILESASTNQTSMYLCASSSEGQGVYYEQYFGPGTRLTVT.

This clonotype was counted between two and nine times. The genes are TRBV4-2 and TRBJ2-4; D is uncertain. Germline CDR1 is LGHNA and CDR2 is YNFKEQ. The CDR3 has 17 amino acids. V was cut by 4 bases and J by 0 bases, with 16 bases left in between. CDR3 amino acids: CASSPLYNQLAKNIQYF. In nucleotides, the CDR3 is TGTGCCAGCAGCCCCCTCTATAACCAGTTAGCCAAAAACATTCAGTACTTC.

The rearrangement joins TRBV2 to TRBJ1-5, with TRBD1 matching over 8 bases. The CDR3 has 13 residues. J gave up 7 bases and V 8 bases, and 7 bases lay outside the gene matches. Germline loops: CDR1 SNHLY, CDR2 FYNNEI. The CDR3 DNA is TGTGCCAGCCGGGGGACAGGTCTCCAGCCCCAGCATTTT. Protein product: CASRGTGLQPQHF.

At least ten counts were recorded for this clonotype. This chain uses TRBV18 with TRBJ2-6, with 7 positions matching TRBD2. J gave up 2 bases and V 0 bases, and 10 bases lay outside the gene matches. In germline, CDR1 is KGHSH, CDR2 LQKENI. The CDR3 extends over 19 amino acids. CDR3 DNA sequence: TGTGCCAGCTCACCACCGTTGGCGGGAGCCCGGCCTGGGGCCAACGTCCTGACTTTC. As protein: CASSPPLAGARPGANVLTF.

The chain couples TRBV7-6 to TRBJ1-6; unclear D gene. Germline V gene sequence: CDR1 SGHVS, CDR2 FNYEAQ. There are 14 residues in the CDR3. V shed 5 bases and J shed 8 bases, with 13 bases lying between them. The CDR3 region has the DNA TGTGCCAGCAGCCCTGTCCCTGGGGATTCACCCCTCCACTTT. Its translation is CASSPVPGDSPLHF.